This T cell receptor (beta chain) was retrieved from a study of cytomegalovirus exposure and HLA in healthy donors. Study observations and caveats: From TCR beta sequences, most subjects' HLA-A and HLA-B alleles were reportedly predicted accurately. Later genetic work tied a missense DCLRE1C variant to beta-chain V and J trimming.

In the PCR, 60 Vbeta and 13 Jbeta primers were used. Using immunoSEQ multiplex PCR, the repertoire was profiled, and TCRdb retains in-frame clones only, with some absent. The table lists fewer than 110,000 clones, 65% to 85% of them singletons. This CDR3 contains 13 residues. The germline CDR1 and CDR2 sequences are SGHAT and FQNNGV. The ends were cut back, 1 base at V and 6 bases at J, with 9 bases in the middle. Comment on this clone: The antigen remains undetermined.

Source material: PBMCs. The rearrangement joins TRBV11-2 to TRBJ1-2; D ambiguous. This TCR was recovered from a man aged 18 to 29 in good health and CMV-seronegative. CDR3 nucleotides: TGTGCCAGCAGCTTAGGACTTCACCATGGCTACACCTTC. Protein: CASSLGLHHGYTF.